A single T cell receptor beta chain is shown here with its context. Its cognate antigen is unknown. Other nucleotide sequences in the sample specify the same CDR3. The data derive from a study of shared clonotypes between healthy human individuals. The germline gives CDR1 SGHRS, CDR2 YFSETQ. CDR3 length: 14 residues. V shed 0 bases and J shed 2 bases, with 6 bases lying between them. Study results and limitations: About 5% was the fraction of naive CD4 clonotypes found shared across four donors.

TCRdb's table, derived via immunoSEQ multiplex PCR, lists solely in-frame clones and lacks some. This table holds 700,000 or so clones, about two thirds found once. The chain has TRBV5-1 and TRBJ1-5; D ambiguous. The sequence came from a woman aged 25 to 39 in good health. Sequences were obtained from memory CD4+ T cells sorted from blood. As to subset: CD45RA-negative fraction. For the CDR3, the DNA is TGCGCCAGCAGCTTGGGGGATCGCAATCAGCCCCAGCATTTT. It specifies CASSLGDRNQPQHF.